One sample yielded the 16 T cell receptor beta chains listed below, sequenced in a study of CD8+CD57+ T cells in acquired aplastic anemia. Patients selected for sequencing had displayed CD8+CD57+ cell expansion by flow cytometry. Genomic DNA was employed as the template in profiling TCR beta VDJ and CDR3. Via MiXCR, TCRdb re-called the reads, giving one row per CDR3 protein. The sample has more than 250,000 distinct CDR3 sequences; 82% are singletons. Material for sequencing was sorted CD4+, CD8+, or CD8+CD57+ T cells (not recorded which) from PBMCs. These receptors originate from a human donor with aplastic anemia.

As concerns this clonotype: A read error may account for a junction end that differs from germline. V is TRBV7-3 and J is TRBJ2-3, with 8 bases that match TRBD2. CDR1 SGHTA and CDR2 FQGTGA come from the germline V gene. This CDR3 has 13 amino acids. CDR3 region: CASGDGGGAAQYF. In DNA form, the CDR3 reads TGTGCCAGCGGCGACGGGGGGGGCGCTGCCCAGTATTTC.

The sample holds one count of this clonotype. Because it lacks the conserved phenylalanine or tryptophan at the end, this CDR3 is likely a read error. The limits of the CDR3 on the DNA are not certain, so only TCRdb's listed CDR3 is given. This chain uses TRBV7-3 with TRBJ2-7; the D call of TRBD2 is as the table states it, not checked on the DNA. Per germline, CDR1 SGHTA and CDR2 FQGTGA. The CDR3 has 12 amino acids, counting both end residues. CDR3 amino acids: CASSSGGTWGET.

The CDR3 loop reads CASSPRDGLAGEQFF. The CDR3 coding sequence is TGTGCCAGCAGCCCCCGCGATGGACTAGCGGGAGAGCAGTTCTTC. The J gene is TRBJ2-1, the V gene TRBV9; 12 bases map to TRBD2. CDR3 length equals 15 residues. Germline V gives CDR1 SGDLS, CDR2 YYNGEE. V shed 4 bases and J 10 bases; nucleotides not matched to a gene: 9.

Details on this clonotype: Since the CDR3 does not end with the conserved phenylalanine or tryptophan, this likely comes from a read error. V is TRBV15 and J is TRBJ2-3; the D gene is possibly TRBD2 (6 bases). Germline V gives CDR1 LNHNV, CDR2 YYDKDF (reference sequence). The CDR3 covers 13 residues. The CDR3 DNA follows: TGTGCCAGCGGGGACGGGGGTACAGAAACGCAGTATTTG. This encodes CASGDGGTETQYL.

Remarks on this clonotype: The DNA is left out, because the CDR3 cannot be placed on it with certainty; the CDR3 is given as TCRdb lists it. The chain employs TRBV7-9 and TRBJ2-3; the table gives TRBD2 as D, unverified against the DNA. The CDR3 spans 14 residues, counting both ends. Germline V gives CDR1 SEHNR, CDR2 FQNEAQ (reference sequence). CDR3 protein: CASSWAGGTRTHYF.

V and J are TRBV5-4 and TRBJ2-7; TRBD2 might be the D (5 bases). The CDR3 consists of 14 residues. Germline CDR1 and CDR2: SGHNT and YYREEE (reference sequence). Trimming removed 2 bases from V and 4 bases from J, with 13 bases in between. The CDR3 nucleotides read TGTGCCAGCAGCTTTACACGGGGTGGATACGAGCAGTACTTC. Its translation is CASSFTRGGYEQYF. The whole variable domain, remainder taken from reference TRBV5-4 and TRBJ2-7, is ETGVTQSPTHLIKTRGQQVTLRCSSQSGHNTVSWYQQALGQGPQFIFQYYREEENGRGNFPPRFSGLQFPNYSSELNVNALELDDSALYLCASSFTRGGYEQYFGPGTRLTVT.

This clonotype turned up a few times. The chain carries TRBV9 and TRBJ2-7, with TRBD2 matching 7 bases. V trimming: 2 bases; J trimming: 2 bases; junction bases outside the gene matches: 4. The CDR3 extends over 14 amino acids. CDR1 and CDR2 (germline): SGDLS, YYNGEE. In nucleotides, the CDR3 is TGTGCCAGCAGCGTCTCCGGGGGGACCTACGAGCAGTACTTC. It codes for CASSVSGGTYEQYF.

The V and J genes are TRBV7-3 and TRBJ2-3, with D perhaps TRBD1 (6 bases). Germline assignment: CDR1 SGHTA and CDR2 FQGTGA. Trimming stripped 8 bases from V and 15 bases from J, with 30 bases between. The CDR3 loop spans 15 amino acids. The CDR3 loop is CASCRQANAPDKQYF. Here the CDR3 DNA reads TGTGCCAGCTGCAGACAGGCCAACGCACCAGATAAGCAATATTTT.

V and J are TRBV2 and TRBJ2-7; D might be TRBD1 (6 bases). The CDR3 contains 16 residues. V dropped 4 bases and J dropped 3 bases, with 19 bases sitting between them. CDR1 and CDR2 (germline): SNHLY, FYNNEI. The CDR3 is CASSVVMGQGFYEQYV. The CDR3 bases are TGTGCCAGCAGTGTAGTTATGGGTCAGGGGTTCTACGAGCAGTACGTC.

The CDR3 loop is CASSFGDRGNYGYTF. DNA for the CDR3: TGCGCCAGCAGCTTCGGGGACAGGGGGAACTATGGCTACACCTTC. The chain is built from TRBV5-1 and TRBJ1-2, with 11 positions matching TRBD1. The CDR3 is 15 residues long. Germline loops: CDR1 SGHRS, CDR2 YFSETQ. The ends lost 2 bases at V and 2 bases at J; junction bases unmatched: 2.

Notes on this clonotype: The junction shows a germline mismatch at one end, possibly a read error. The genes are TRBV9 and TRBJ2-3; 8 bases agree with TRBD1. Germline CDR1 is SGDLS and CDR2 is YYNGEE. The CDR3 sequence is 14 residues long. CDR3 DNA sequence: TGTGCCAGCAGCGACGACAGGGGTGTAGCAGCTACGCATTTT. It encodes CASSDDRGVAATHF.

There are many counts of this clonotype. The chain links TRBV7-9 to TRBJ1-1; 7 bases fit TRBD1. This CDR3 contains 15 residues. Germline CDR1 reads SEHNR; CDR2 reads FQNEAQ (reference sequence). V dropped 2 bases and J dropped 6; count of bases not matched to a gene: 9. The chain's CDR3 is CASSLKGAGFSEAFF. The CDR3 nucleotides read TGTGCCAGCAGCTTAAAGGGGGCAGGTTTCTCTGAAGCTTTCTTT.

Comment on this clonotype: Given the absence of the conserved phenylalanine or tryptophan at the CDR3 end, a read error is likely. No DNA is shown, since the ends of the CDR3 on it are uncertain; the CDR3 is the one TCRdb lists. The chain links TRBV7-8 to TRBJ1-1. The CDR3 numbers 13 amino acids, ends counted. Germline-derived CDR1 and CDR2 are SGHVS and FQNEAQ. The CDR3 reads CASSIASRAYNVQ.

The rearrangement links TRBV7-8 to TRBJ1-2, with 9 bases that match TRBD1. The ends lost 1 base at V and 12 bases at J; junction bases unmatched: 12. Germline loops: CDR1 SGHVS, CDR2 FQNEAQ. This CDR3 comprises 15 residues. The DNA of the CDR3 is TGTGCCAGCAGCTTAGATGGGACAGGGAACAATGAAGACACCTTC. Its protein is CASSLDGTGNNEDTF.

This clonotype was observed a single time. The V and J genes are TRBV2 and TRBJ2-1, with 7 bases identical to TRBD2. The V and J ends lost 6 bases and 11 bases, in that order; junction bases with no gene match: 16. Germline loops: CDR1 SNHLY, CDR2 FYNNEI. The CDR3 loop spans 15 amino acids. CDR3 coding DNA: TGTGCCAGCAGCTGGAGTCTAGCGGTCTTGAATAAGCAGTTCTTC. As protein: CASSWSLAVLNKQFF.

V is TRBV15 and J is TRBJ1-1, with D uncertain. Germline CDR1 and CDR2: LNHNV and YYDKDF (reference sequence). V was cut by 0 bases and J by 1 base, with 12 bases left in between. CDR3 length: 16 residues. In DNA, the CDR3 is TGTGCCACCAGCAGAGATATGGCAGCGCCGAACACTGAAGCTTTCTTT. As protein: CATSRDMAAPNTEAFF.